A selection of T cell receptor beta chains follows, all from one sample in a study of early T cells in non-severe SARS-CoV-2 infection. TCRdb fed the 5' RACE reads into MiXCR, producing one record per CDR3 protein. The table shows around 39,000 distinct CDR3 sequences, with approximately 8.7% occurring only once. The material sequenced was whole blood, taken at baseline. The receptor set was obtained from an adult who was a healthcare worker with PCR-confirmed SARS-CoV-2 infection or an uninfected control (not recorded which). CDR3s include the opening cysteine and the closing phenylalanine or tryptophan. The order of the fields is V gene, J gene, clone size, D gene, CDR3 protein, CDR3 DNA. A D gene is named only where the DNA matches it firmly. A clone size is listed for some rows: how often the clone was seen (once, few, many), or a class if it is expanded.

>TRBV7-8|TRBJ2-4|-|-
CASSTEPGKGDIQYF
TGTGCCAGCAGCACAGAACCGGGGAAGGGGGACATTCAGTACTTC
>TRBV7-9|TRBJ2-2|-|-
CASSSLQAGELFF
TGTGCCAGCAGCTCCCTCCAAGCTGGGGAGCTGTTTTTT
>TRBV20-1|TRBJ1-4|-|TRBD1
CSALDRTTNEKLFF
TGCAGTGCCCTGGACAGGACAACTAATGAAAAACTGTTTTTT
>TRBV11-2|TRBJ2-3|-|-
CASSLEVGPLYTQYF
TGTGCCAGCAGCTTAGAAGTCGGTCCCCTGTATACGCAGTATTTT
>TRBV20-1|TRBJ2-1|few|-
CSVSVAGTQNEQFF
TGCAGTGTAAGTGTGGCGGGGACCCAGAATGAGCAGTTCTTC
>TRBV9|TRBJ2-1|few|-
CASSVGGGNNEQFF
TGTGCCAGCAGCGTAGGAGGCGGTAACAATGAGCAGTTCTTC
>TRBV20-1|TRBJ2-3|-|TRBD2
CSAPRLAGGHSTDTQYF
TGCAGTGCCCCGAGACTAGCGGGGGGGCATAGCACAGATACGCAGTATTTT
>TRBV7-2|TRBJ1-6|many|TRBD1
CASSQPTGGNSPLHF
TGTGCCAGCAGCCAACCCACAGGGGGCAACTCACCCCTCCACTTT
>TRBV12-3/TRBV12-4|TRBJ2-3|many|TRBD2
CASSFLAGDTDTQYF
TGTGCCAGCAGTTTCCTAGCGGGGGACACAGATACGCAGTATTTT
>TRBV7-2|TRBJ1-2|-|-
CASSIDRNYGYTF
TGTGCCAGCAGCATAGACCGTAACTATGGCTACACCTTC
>TRBV7-2|TRBJ1-2|many|TRBD1
CASSNRQGDNYGYTF
TGTGCCAGCAGCAACCGACAGGGAGACAACTATGGCTACACCTTC
>TRBV5-1|TRBJ1-3|-|-
CASSKAPLAFSGNTIYF
TGCGCCAGCAGCAAAGCGCCCTTGGCTTTCTCTGGAAACACCATATATTTT
>TRBV20-1|TRBJ2-2|few|TRBD1
CSASSGGEAGELFF
TGCAGTGCTAGCTCAGGGGGCGAGGCCGGGGAGCTGTTTTTT
>TRBV3-1|TRBJ2-6|many|-
CASSQDSSGANVLTF
TGTGCCAGCAGCCAAGACAGCTCTGGGGCCAACGTCCTGACTTTC
>TRBV7-2|TRBJ2-1|-|-
CASSLATGGLYNEQFF
TGTGCCAGCAGCTTAGCAACGGGGGGCCTCTACAATGAGCAGTTCTTC
>TRBV11-2|TRBJ2-5|few|-
CASSLPGGPETQYF
TGTGCCAGCAGCCTCCCCGGAGGGCCCGAGACCCAGTACTTC
>TRBV6-6|TRBJ2-3|-|TRBD2
CASSYGLAGGETETQYF
TGTGCCAGCAGTTACGGACTAGCGGGGGGGGAAACAGAAACGCAGTATTTT
>TRBV6-1|TRBJ2-5|few|-
CASRPSPQETQYF
TGTGCCAGCCGACCCTCCCCCCAAGAGACCCAGTACTTC
>TRBV3-1|TRBJ2-1|-|TRBD1
CASSQAGGSYNEQFF
TGTGCCAGCAGCCAAGCAGGGGGCTCCTACAATGAGCAGTTCTTC
>TRBV7-9|TRBJ1-2|-|-
CASSFRYYGYTF
TGTGCCAGCAGCTTCCGATACTATGGCTACACCTTC
>TRBV20-1|TRBJ2-1|medium-sized|-
CSAVPRDLQREQFF
TGCAGTGCTGTACCCCGGGACTTACAACGTGAGCAGTTCTTC
>TRBV28|TRBJ2-7|many|-
CASSADRRYEQYF
TGTGCCAGCAGTGCAGACAGAAGATACGAGCAGTACTTC
>TRBV5-1|TRBJ2-7|many|-
CASSDGAGAQGQYF
TGCGCCAGCAGCGATGGGGCTGGGGCGCAGGGGCAGTACTTC
>TRBV5-1|TRBJ1-2|few|TRBD1
CASSLDGQAFHGYTF
TGCGCCAGCAGCTTGGACGGACAGGCATTTCACGGCTACACCTTC
>TRBV20-1|TRBJ2-7|few|TRBD1
CSARTGAGYEQYF
TGCAGTGCCAGGACAGGCGCCGGCTACGAGCAGTACTTC
>TRBV11-2|TRBJ2-1|few|-
CASSLEQGSEQFF
TGTGCCAGCAGCTTAGAACAGGGTAGTGAGCAGTTCTTC
>TRBV6-1|TRBJ2-1|few|TRBD1
CASRGLQGASYNEQFF
TGTGCCAGCAGAGGTCTGCAGGGGGCGTCCTACAATGAGCAGTTCTTC
>TRBV28|TRBJ1-5|few|TRBD1
CASSPGDRNQPQHF
TGTGCCAGCAGCCCGGGGGACAGAAATCAGCCCCAGCATTTT
>TRBV5-5|TRBJ1-1|-|TRBD1
CASSKGQGPSEAFF
TGTGCCAGCAGCAAAGGACAGGGGCCTTCGGAAGCTTTCTTT
>TRBV15|TRBJ2-3|few|-
CATSRPTGINTDTQYF
TGTGCCACCAGCAGACCTACAGGGATAAACACAGATACGCAGTATTTT
>TRBV20-1|TRBJ1-6|many|TRBD1
CSASTGDGGSPLHF
TGCAGTGCTAGCACAGGGGACGGAGGATCACCCCTCCACTTT
>TRBV12-3/TRBV12-4|TRBJ1-6|few|-
CASGRGGNSPLHF
TGTGCCAGCGGGCGGGGCGGAAATTCACCCCTCCACTTT
>TRBV6-5|TRBJ1-2|many|-
CASSYSTTSPAYGYTF
TGTGCCAGCAGTTACTCGACTACCTCTCCGGCTTATGGCTACACCTTC
>TRBV10-1|TRBJ2-4|-|-
CASSESLWGDKNIQYF
TGCGCCAGCAGTGAATCACTTTGGGGGGACAAAAACATTCAGTACTTC
>TRBV20-1|TRBJ2-5|-|-
CSAKGQQETQYF
TGCAGTGCTAAAGGACAGCAAGAGACCCAGTACTTC
>TRBV10-3|TRBJ2-1|-|TRBD1
CAISESEGARYNEQFF
TGTGCCATCAGTGAGTCAGAGGGGGCCCGGTACAATGAGCAGTTCTTC
>TRBV7-2|TRBJ1-5|many|-
CASSYRQESPQHF
TGTGCCAGCAGCTACCGACAGGAGAGTCCCCAGCATTTT
>TRBV6-5|TRBJ2-3|many|-
CASSYSDPSTDTQYF
TGTGCCAGCAGTTACTCTGACCCAAGCACAGATACGCAGTATTTT
>TRBV5-1|TRBJ2-5|few|-
CASRLGVQETQYF
TGCGCCAGCAGGTTGGGAGTCCAAGAGACCCAGTACTTC
>TRBV5-1|TRBJ1-1|-|-
CASSLGVNTEAFF
TGCGCCAGCAGCTTGGGGGTGAACACTGAAGCTTTCTTT